Detailed here is one TCR beta chain. Its antigen is not identified. These data are taken from a study of blood T cells in healthy people across ages. Study-level findings and limits: Total diversity from one million sequenced T cells was likely underestimated.

Alongside a J-beta primer mix, a sample-barcoded 5' primer served in a second PCR lasting roughly 7 to 11 cycles. TCRdb reprocessed the 5' RACE reads via MiXCR and lists one record per CDR3 protein. The sample contains approximately 800,000 distinct CDR3 sequences, roughly 25% of which appear only once. Sample donors were healthy Caucasian individuals that came from Russia, aged roughly 6 to 90. The CDR3 sequence is 17 residues long. After removal of 0 bases from V and 0 bases from J, the junction contained 5 bases not matched to a gene. The germline V gene has CDR1 SGDLS and CDR2 YYNGEE. These same records also appear under a second study, on T cells of mothers and their children.

This receptor was identified in a boy younger than 18 in good health. The chain carries TRBV9 and TRBJ2-3; 9 nucleotides match TRBD2. Source material: blood. CDR3 nucleotides: TGTGCCAGCAGCGTAGCTCGGCGGGGGGGTAGCACAGATACGCAGTATTTT. The encoded protein is CASSVARRGGSTDTQYF.